What follows are 21 T cell receptor beta chains derived from one specimen sequenced in a study of blood T cell repertoires in COVID-19. Sequencing used immunoSEQ multiplex PCR; TCRdb keeps in-frame clones, though not all of them. Seen here are fewer than 200,000 clones, around 80% observed once, and the top ten hold approximately 4%. The sequencing sample was made of PBMCs or T cells enriched from blood (not recorded which). The receptor set was obtained from a woman aged 45 to 65 in a cohort exposed to, infected with or recovered from COVID-19 (not recorded which).

The V gene is TRBV4-2, the J gene TRBJ1-2, with TRBD1 identical over 7 bases. Trimming at V came to 4 bases and at J to 7 bases, leaving 18 bases not matched to a gene. The germline gives CDR1 LGHNA, CDR2 YNFKEQ. CDR3 size: 17 residues. The CDR3 DNA follows: TGTGCCAGCAGCCGGGAAGTCCAGGGGGTAGCTAATAGTGGCTACACCTTC. Amino acids: CASSREVQGVANSGYTF.

V usage is TRBV19 and J usage is TRBJ1-2; 7 bases map to TRBD1. The CDR3 has 13 residues. Trimming at V came to 5 bases and at J to 8 bases, leaving 8 bases not matched to a gene. Germline CDR1 LNHDA, CDR2 SQIVND (reference sequence). The CDR3 spells CASSVDREYGYTF. CDR3 nucleotides: TGTGCCAGTAGTGTTGACAGGGAATACGGCTACACCTTC. Full variable domain (missing parts from reference TRBV19 and TRBJ1-2): DGGITQSPKYLFRKEGQNVTLSCEQNLNHDAMYWYRQDPGQGLRLIYYSQIVNDFQKGDIAEGYSVSREKKESFPLTVTSAQKNPTAFYLCASSVDREYGYTFGSGTRLTVV.

The CDR3, as DNA: TGTGCCAGCGTTAGAGCAGGGGGATCTTCCCAAGAGACCCAGTACTTC. It specifies CASVRAGGSSQETQYF. V usage is TRBV28 and J usage is TRBJ2-5, with 7 nucleotides matching TRBD1. The V gene end was trimmed by 8 bases and the J gene end by 1 base; junction bases not matched to a gene: 13. This CDR3 has 16 amino acids. CDR1 MDHEN and CDR2 SYDVKM come from the germline V gene. Based on the CDR3 plus reference TRBV28 and TRBJ2-5, the full variable domain is DVKVTQSSRYLVKRTGEKVFLECVQDMDHENMFWYRQDPGLGLRLIYFSYDVKMKEKGDIPEGYSVSREKKERFSLILESASTNQTSMYLCASVRAGGSSQETQYFGPGTRLLVL.

The chain joins TRBV24-1 to TRBJ2-3; D unresolved. The CDR3 totals 12 residues. V shed 3 bases and J shed 5 bases, with 5 bases lying between them. CDR1 KGHDR and CDR2 SFDVKD come from the germline V gene. In nucleotides, the CDR3 is TGTGCCACCAGTGATCCGGGAGATACGCAGTATTTT. This gives the protein CATSDPGDTQYF.

V usage is TRBV5-1 and J usage is TRBJ2-3; 10 bases map to TRBD2. CDR3 length equals 15 residues. With 4 bases clipped from V and 5 bases from J, the junction kept 7 bases outside the gene matches. The germline gives CDR1 SGHRS, CDR2 YFSETQ. CDR3 DNA sequence: TGCGCCAGCAGCAGTCAGCGGGGGGGTATAGATACGCAGTATTTT. Translation: CASSSQRGGIDTQYF. Complete variable domain (other parts from reference TRBV5-1 and TRBJ2-3): KAGVTQTPRYLIKTRGQQVTLSCSPISGHRSVSWYQQTPGQGLQFLFEYFSETQRNKGNFPGRFSGRQFSNSRSEMNVSTLELGDSALYLCASSSQRGGIDTQYFGPGTRLTVL.

J is TRBJ1-4 and V is TRBV19; 7 bases match TRBD1. V shed 5 bases, J shed 5 bases, and the junction held 8 bases outside the gene matches. Germline V gene sequence: CDR1 LNHDA, CDR2 SQIVND (reference sequence). The CDR3 consists of 15 residues. The CDR3 region is CASSQRQGGNEKLFF. The DNA for the CDR3 is TGTGCCAGTAGTCAGCGACAGGGTGGGAATGAAAAACTGTTTTTT.

CDR3 sequence (DNA): TGCAGTGCTAGTGGGGGGCGACTGGACACCATATATTTT. It codes for CSASGGRLDTIYF. V and J are TRBV20-1 and TRBJ1-3; TRBD1 might be the D (6 bases). The CDR3 is made up of 13 amino acids. Per the germline V gene, CDR1 is DFQATT and CDR2 is SNEGSKA (reference sequence). V dropped 3 bases and J dropped 8 bases, with 14 bases sitting between them.

The chain joins TRBV29-1 to TRBJ1-1, with 7 bases lining up with TRBD1. V lost 0 bases and J lost 3; bases outside the gene matches: 7. This CDR3 has 15 amino acids. Germline V gene data show CDR1 as SQVTM and CDR2 as ANQGSEA. DNA for the CDR3: TGCAGCGTTGAAGAGGAAGACAGGGTGGACACTGAAGCTTTCTTT. Its protein product is CSVEEEDRVDTEAFF.

The chain joins TRBV6-5 to TRBJ1-1; 8 nucleotides align to TRBD1. Looked up from germline, CDR1 is MNHEY and CDR2 is SVGAGI. V was clipped by 5 bases and J by 5 bases; unmatched bases: 10. This CDR3 is 15 amino acids long. The CDR3 loop is CASSPTTGAGTEAFF. DNA of the CDR3: TGTGCCAGCAGTCCAACGACAGGGGCGGGGACTGAAGCTTTCTTT.

This clone was detected a few times. The rearrangement joins TRBV29-1 to TRBJ1-2, with no clear D. This CDR3 is 10 amino acids long. CDR1 is SQVTM and CDR2 is ANQGSEA in the germline V gene. Trimming removed 0 bases from V and 6 bases from J, with 2 bases in between. CDR3: CSVEDNGYTF. In DNA, the CDR3 is TGCAGCGTTGAAGATAATGGCTACACCTTC. The complete variable domain, with remaining parts taken from reference TRBV29-1 and TRBJ1-2, reads SAVISQKPSRDICQRGTSLTIQCQVDSQVTMMFWYRQQPGQSLTLIATANQGSEATYESGFVIDKFPISRPNLTFSTLTVSNMSPEDSSIYLCSVEDNGYTFGSGTRLTVV.

The chain is built from TRBV19 and TRBJ1-4, with 7 bases fitting TRBD1. Looked up from germline, CDR1 is LNHDA and CDR2 is SQIVND (reference sequence). With 7 bases clipped from V and 8 bases from J, the junction kept 1 base outside the gene matches. The CDR3 totals 11 residues. The CDR3 loop is CASMDREKLFF. In DNA, the CDR3 is TGTGCCAGTATGGACAGGGAAAAACTGTTTTTT.

The V gene is TRBV7-9, the J gene TRBJ1-3; 10 positions match TRBD1. J gave up 1 base and V 1 base, and 7 bases lay outside the gene matches. The CDR3 sequence is 18 residues long. Germline CDR1 SEHNR, CDR2 FQNEAQ (reference sequence). This CDR3 reads CASSLVGGQGPSGNTIYF. CDR3 bases: TGTGCCAGCAGCTTAGTCGGGGGACAGGGGCCATCTGGAAACACCATATATTTT.

This clone has only one observation. This chain uses TRBV3-1 (or the pseudogene TRBV3-2) with TRBJ1-4, with TRBD1 as a possible D gene (5 bases). The CDR3 totals 16 residues. Germline V gives CDR1 LGHDT, CDR2 YNNKEL (reference sequence). V lost 2 bases, J lost 2 bases, and 12 bases lay in between. DNA for the CDR3: TGTGCCAGCAGCCAACTCGCAGGGAACACTAATGAAAAACTGTTTTTT. Protein product: CASSQLAGNTNEKLFF.

The chain uses TRBV2 and TRBJ1-1; a weak D match, TRBD1 (5 bases). Trimming stripped 5 bases from V and 8 bases from J, with 18 bases between. The length of the CDR3 is 14 residues. Germline assignment: CDR1 SNHLY and CDR2 FYNNEI. CDR3: CASSKDSPAGEAFF. CDR3 coding DNA: TGTGCCAGCAGTAAAGACAGCCCGGCAGGGGAAGCTTTCTTT.

The chain recombines TRBV30 with TRBJ2-3, with a weak D call TRBD2 (6 bases). There are 12 residues in the CDR3. Germline CDR1 is GTSNPN and CDR2 is SVGIG (reference sequence). Trimming took off 4 bases at V and 3 bases at J, with 8 bases between the two ends. The CDR3 protein is CAWILATDTQYF. In nucleotides, the CDR3 is TGTGCCTGGATCCTAGCGACAGATACGCAGTATTTT.

The chain is built from TRBV18 and TRBJ2-1; TRBD2 aligns across 7 bases. Germline V gene sequence: CDR1 KGHSH, CDR2 LQKENI. Trimming at V came to 3 bases and at J to 7 bases, leaving 3 bases not matched to a gene. The CDR3 has 13 amino acids. The CDR3 loop reads CASSPREGNEQFF. CDR3 DNA sequence: TGTGCCAGCTCACCCAGGGAGGGGAATGAGCAGTTCTTC.

This rearrangement joins TRBV6-5 to TRBJ1-1, with no clear D. CDR1 is MNHEY and CDR2 is SVGAGI in the germline V gene. V was trimmed by 8 bases and J by 4 bases, leaving 17 bases between them. CDR3 length equals 14 residues. The CDR3 region has the DNA TGTGCCAGCCCTGCGGGTGAACCAAGCACTGAAGCTTTCTTT. As protein: CASPAGEPSTEAFF.

The CDR3 coding sequence is TGTGCCAGCAGTGAAAGGGGAAGCTCCTACAATGAGCAGTTCTTC. Its protein product is CASSERGSSYNEQFF. V gene TRBV25-1 combines with J gene TRBJ2-1; maybe TRBD1 (5 bases). Germline V CDR1 and CDR2: MGHDK, SYGVNS. The V end lost 2 bases, the J end lost 0 bases, and 8 bases lay between the germline ends. The CDR3 is 15 residues long.

The gene calls are TRBV30 and TRBJ1-5; possible D gene TRBD1, 5 bases. CDR1 GTSNPN and CDR2 SVGIG come from the germline V gene (reference sequence). CDR3 length: 14 amino acids. V lost 2 bases and J 6 bases, leaving 14 bases between the germline ends. For the CDR3, the DNA is TGTGCCTGGAGTAAGCAGGGAGGATTTCAGCCCCAGCATTTT. As protein: CAWSKQGGFQPQHF. Together with reference TRBV30 and TRBJ1-5, the CDR3 gives the full variable domain: SQTIHQWPATLVQPVGSPLSLECTVEGTSNPNLYWYRQAAGRGLQLLFYSVGIGQISSEVPQNLSASRPQDRQFILSSKKLLLSDSGFYLCAWSKQGGFQPQHFGDGTRLSIL.

The rearrangement links TRBV28 to TRBJ1-1, with TRBD1 matching 8 bases. The germline V gene has CDR1 MDHEN and CDR2 SYDVKM. The junction had 7 bases not matched to a gene; V was cut back by 6 bases and J by 1 base. CDR3 size: 15 residues. The CDR3 sequence: CASRPGQATNTEAFF. Written as DNA, the CDR3 is TGTGCCAGCAGGCCGGGACAGGCAACGAACACTGAAGCTTTCTTT.

The chain couples TRBV28 to TRBJ1-1; D unclear. V lost 8 bases to trimming and J lost 6 bases, with 13 bases between them. CDR3 length equals 12 residues. In germline, CDR1 is MDHEN, CDR2 SYDVKM. The CDR3: CASLRQPSEAFF. Here the CDR3 DNA reads TGTGCCAGCCTCAGGCAGCCCTCTGAAGCTTTCTTT.